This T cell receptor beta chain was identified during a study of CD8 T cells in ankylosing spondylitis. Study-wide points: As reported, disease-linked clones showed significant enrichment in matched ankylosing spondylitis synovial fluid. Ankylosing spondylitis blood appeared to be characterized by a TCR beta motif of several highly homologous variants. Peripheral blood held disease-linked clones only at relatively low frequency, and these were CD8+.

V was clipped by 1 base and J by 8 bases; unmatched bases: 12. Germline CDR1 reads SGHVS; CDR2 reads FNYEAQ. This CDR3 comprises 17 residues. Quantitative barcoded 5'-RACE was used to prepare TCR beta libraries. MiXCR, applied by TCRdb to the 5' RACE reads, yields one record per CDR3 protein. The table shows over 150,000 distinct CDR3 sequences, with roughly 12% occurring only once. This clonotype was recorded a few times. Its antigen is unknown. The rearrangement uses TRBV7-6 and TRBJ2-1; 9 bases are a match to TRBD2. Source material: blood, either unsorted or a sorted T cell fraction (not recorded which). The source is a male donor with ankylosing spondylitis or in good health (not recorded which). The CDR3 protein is CASSLGAGLAGTDEQFF. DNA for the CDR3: TGTGCCAGCAGCTTAGGGGCGGGGCTAGCGGGAACAGATGAGCAGTTCTTC.